The rows below give T cell receptor beta chains drawn from one sample of a study of cytomegalovirus exposure and HLA in healthy donors. Sequenced by immunoSEQ multiplex PCR; TCRdb stores in-frame clones only, minus some. Of roughly 110,000 clones in the sample, roughly 72% were seen once. The specimen was PBMCs. Every receptor here comes from a man younger than 45 in good health and CMV-seronegative. CDR3s include the opening cysteine and the closing phenylalanine or tryptophan. D genes are given only for firm matches. The size of a clone is reported for some rows only, either as once, few or many, or as a class for expanded clones.

V: TRBV28
D: TRBD1
J: TRBJ2-7
size: -
CDR3: CASSLGRRTGRLYEQYF
DNA: TGTGCCAGCAGTTTAGGGAGGCGGACAGGGAGGCTGTACGAGCAGTACTTC

V: TRBV7-3
D: -
J: TRBJ2-2
size: -
CDR3: CASSLTRGSGELFF
DNA: TGTGCCAGCAGCTTAACACGGGGTTCCGGGGAGCTGTTTTTT

V: TRBV10-1
D: -
J: TRBJ1-5
size: -
CDR3: CASSEIGAGKRWQPQHF
DNA: TGCGCCAGCAGTGAGATAGGGGCAGGGAAGAGGTGGCAGCCCCAGCATTTT

V: TRBV5-5
D: -
J: TRBJ2-1
size: -
CDR3: CASSQGTYNEQFF
DNA: TGTGCCAGCAGCCAGGGGACCTACAATGAGCAGTTCTTC

V: TRBV6-1
D: -
J: TRBJ2-1
size: -
CDR3: CASIRRGEQFF
DNA: TGTGCCAGCATTAGACGGGGGGAGCAGTTCTTC

V: TRBV28
D: -
J: TRBJ1-1
size: -
CDR3: CASSSTGLNTEAFF
DNA: TGTGCCAGCAGTTCAACAGGGTTGAACACTGAAGCTTTCTTT

V: TRBV11-2
D: -
J: TRBJ2-1
size: -
CDR3: CASSLILWSSYNEQFF
DNA: TGTGCCAGCAGCTTAATTTTGTGGAGCTCCTACAATGAGCAGTTCTTC

V: TRBV6-6
D: -
J: TRBJ1-1
size: -
CDR3: CASSYSSAEAFF
DNA: TGTGCCAGCAGTTACTCGAGCGCTGAAGCTTTCTTT

V: TRBV30
D: -
J: TRBJ2-2
size: -
CDR3: CAWSFYSPGVDTGELFF
DNA: TGTGCCTGGAGTTTCTACTCTCCGGGAGTAGACACCGGGGAGCTGTTTTTT

V: TRBV5-6
D: -
J: TRBJ1-6
size: few
CDR3: CASTPRGSNNSPLHF
DNA: TGTGCCAGCACCCCCAGGGGTTCTAACAATTCACCCCTCCACTTT

V: TRBV12-5
D: -
J: TRBJ1-4
size: -
CDR3: CASAGRANEKLFF
DNA: TGTGCTAGTGCGGGAAGGGCTAATGAAAAACTGTTTTTT

V: TRBV5-5
D: TRBD2
J: TRBJ2-7
size: -
CDR3: CASSLGLAGVGYEQYF
DNA: TGTGCCAGCAGCTTAGGACTAGCGGGAGTTGGCTACGAGCAGTACTTC

V: TRBV5-1
D: TRBD1
J: TRBJ2-1
size: -
CDR3: CASSSGGTGVNNEQFF
DNA: TGCGCCAGCAGCTCAGGTGGGACAGGGGTCAACAATGAGCAGTTCTTC

V: TRBV5-1
D: TRBD2
J: TRBJ2-1
size: once
CDR3: CASSVALAGGIDEQFF
DNA: TGCGCCAGCAGCGTAGCCCTAGCGGGAGGAATCGATGAGCAGTTCTTC

V: TRBV4-1
D: -
J: TRBJ1-5
size: -
CDR3: CASSQEGGTSNQPQHF
DNA: TGCGCCAGCAGCCAAGAAGGAGGGACTTCTAATCAGCCCCAGCATTTT

V: TRBV19
D: -
J: TRBJ1-1
size: -
CDR3: CASSIAPDMNTEAFF
DNA: TGTGCCAGTAGTATAGCGCCCGACATGAACACTGAAGCTTTCTTT

V: TRBV2
D: -
J: TRBJ2-2
size: -
CDR3: CASRIQMTGELFF
DNA: TGTGCCAGCAGGATCCAGATGACCGGGGAGCTGTTTTTT

V: TRBV27
D: TRBD2
J: TRBJ2-7
size: -
CDR3: CASSLGASGYEQYF
DNA: TGTGCCAGCAGTTTAGGGGCTAGCGGCTACGAGCAGTACTTC

V: TRBV10-1
D: TRBD2
J: TRBJ2-2
size: -
CDR3: CASSGGAGAITGELFF
DNA: TGCGCCAGCAGTGGGGGAGCGGGAGCCATCACCGGGGAGCTGTTTTTT

V: TRBV28
D: -
J: TRBJ1-2
size: -
CDR3: CASTAQGLRGYTF
DNA: TGTGCCAGCACCGCCCAGGGACTTCGGGGCTACACCTTC

V: TRBV7-9
D: TRBD2
J: TRBJ2-1
size: once
CDR3: CASSLARAGGGYNEQFF
DNA: TGTGCCAGCAGCTTAGCGCGGGCGGGAGGAGGCTACAATGAGCAGTTCTTC

V: TRBV9
D: -
J: TRBJ1-6
size: -
CDR3: CASSPRTANNSPLHF
DNA: TGTGCCAGCAGCCCTCGGACAGCGAATAATTCACCCCTCCACTTT

V: TRBV5-1
D: -
J: TRBJ1-2
size: -
CDR3: CASSFVRTTSYGYTF
DNA: TGCGCCAGCAGCTTTGTAAGGACTACATCCTATGGCTACACCTTC

V: TRBV19
D: -
J: TRBJ2-3
size: few
CDR3: CASKTVSTDTQYF
DNA: TGTGCCAGTAAAACAGTGAGCACAGATACGCAGTATTTT

V: TRBV6-5
D: -
J: TRBJ2-7
size: -
CDR3: CASSYGGREQYF
DNA: TGTGCCAGCAGTTACGGCGGGCGTGAGCAGTACTTC

V: TRBV10-3
D: -
J: TRBJ2-1
size: -
CDR3: CAISPSPGDNEQFF
DNA: TGTGCCATCAGCCCTTCGCCGGGGGACAATGAGCAGTTCTTC

V: TRBV5-8
D: TRBD1
J: TRBJ1-2
size: -
CDR3: CASSLGQGWDYGYTF
DNA: TGTGCCAGCAGCCTTGGACAGGGATGGGACTATGGCTACACCTTC

V: TRBV7-9
D: -
J: TRBJ2-7
size: -
CDR3: CASSLSPGEQYF
DNA: TGTGCCAGCAGCTTATCCCCAGGGGAGCAGTACTTC

V: TRBV7-9
D: TRBD2
J: TRBJ2-5
size: -
CDR3: CASSLGLSGRAGETQYF
DNA: TGTGCCAGCAGCTTAGGTCTTAGCGGGAGGGCCGGGGAGACCCAGTACTTC

V: TRBV27
D: -
J: TRBJ1-1
size: -
CDR3: CASSLSGAGMNTEAFF
DNA: TGTGCCAGCAGTTTATCAGGGGCTGGGATGAACACTGAAGCTTTCTTT

V: TRBV9
D: TRBD2
J: TRBJ2-7
size: once
CDR3: CASSAGLAGGLRNEQYF
DNA: TGTGCCAGCAGCGCCGGACTAGCGGGAGGGCTTAGGAACGAGCAGTACTTC

V: TRBV11-3
D: -
J: TRBJ2-3
size: -
CDR3: CASSGASTDTQYF
DNA: TGTGCCAGCAGCGGAGCTAGCACAGATACGCAGTATTTT

V: TRBV28
D: TRBD1
J: TRBJ2-7
size: -
CDR3: CASSSRAGTARYEQYF
DNA: TGTGCCAGCAGCTCCAGGGCCGGGACAGCCAGGTACGAGCAGTACTTC

V: TRBV6-1
D: -
J: TRBJ1-2
size: -
CDR3: CASSEAPGVLRFGGYTF
DNA: TGTGCCAGCAGTGAAGCTCCTGGAGTTTTAAGATTTGGAGGCTACACCTTC

V: TRBV6-1
D: -
J: TRBJ2-5
size: few
CDR3: CASSGDTGIQETQYF
DNA: TGTGCCAGCAGTGGCGATACAGGGATCCAAGAGACCCAGTACTTC

V: TRBV5-4
D: TRBD1
J: TRBJ2-7
size: -
CDR3: CASSFRGQVLEQYF
DNA: TGTGCCAGCAGCTTTAGGGGACAGGTTCTCGAGCAGTACTTC

V: TRBV18
D: TRBD1
J: TRBJ2-7
size: few
CDR3: CASSTGGSEQYF
DNA: TGTGCCAGCTCAACAGGGGGCAGCGAGCAGTACTTC

V: TRBV19
D: TRBD1
J: TRBJ2-7
size: -
CDR3: CASSMRDRPYEQYF
DNA: TGTGCCAGTAGTATGAGGGACAGGCCCTACGAGCAGTACTTC